This is a list of T cell receptor beta chains from one sample in a study of cytotoxic CD8 clonotypes in ibrutinib-treated CLL. TCRdb's table, derived via immunoSEQ multiplex PCR, lists solely in-frame clones and lacks some. Of about 29,000 clones listed, roughly three quarters are singletons. Sequenced material: PBMCs, taken after 36 months of ibrutinib treatment. These receptors were obtained from a human donor with chronic lymphocytic leukemia. CDR3s include the opening cysteine and the closing phenylalanine or tryptophan. D genes are given only for firm matches. Clone size is not always given. Where it is, it says once, few, many or a class for expanded clones.

TRBV4-2,16,TRBJ2-7,NA,NA,CASSQDQGGATYEQYF,TGTGCCAGCAGCCAAGATCAAGGGGGGGCGACCTACGAGCAGTACTTC
TRBV5-3,13,TRBJ1-5,NA,few,CARSFLLPQPQHF,TGTGCCAGAAGCTTTTTATTGCCCCAGCCCCAGCATTTT
TRBV30,13,TRBJ1-2,NA,NA,CAWSVYGTYGYTF,TGTGCCTGGAGTGTATACGGGACGTATGGCTACACCTTC
TRBV7-7,13,TRBJ2-1,NA,few,CASSLNRGNEQFF,TGTGCCAGCAGCTTAAATCGGGGCAATGAGCAGTTCTTC
TRBV7-8,14,TRBJ1-3,NA,NA,CASKDVGLGNTIYF,TGTGCCAGCAAAGACGTGGGGCTTGGAAACACCATATATTTT
TRBV7-9,10,TRBJ1-4,NA,NA,CASSAEKLFF,TGTGCCAGCAGCGCCGAAAAACTGTTTTTT
TRBV5-1,15,TRBJ2-1,NA,NA,CASSLGGGVYNEQFF,TGCGCCAGCAGCCTCGGGGGCGGGGTCTACAATGAGCAGTTCTTC
TRBV5-1,19,TRBJ2-3,TRBD2,NA,CASSTGLAGGQFRTDTQYF,TGCGCCAGCAGCACAGGACTAGCGGGGGGTCAATTTCGCACAGATACGCAGTATTTT
TRBV5-1,17,TRBJ1-1,NA,NA,CASSLSNLRGQNTEAFF,TGCGCCAGCAGCTTGTCAAACCTACGGGGGCAAAACACTGAAGCTTTCTTT
TRBV7-9,16,TRBJ2-3,TRBD2,NA,CASSLGAGGPADTQYF,TGTGCCAGCAGCTTGGGAGCGGGGGGCCCCGCAGATACGCAGTATTTT
TRBV5-1,15,TRBJ2-7,NA,NA,CASSSTLDGNYEQYF,TGCGCCAGCAGCTCCACCCTCGACGGGAACTACGAGCAGTACTTC
TRBV12-5,14,TRBJ2-5,NA,once,CASGLRTVMETQYF,TGTGCTAGTGGTTTGCGGACAGTCATGGAGACCCAGTACTTC
TRBV2,13,TRBJ2-3,NA,NA,CARGDNSTDTQYF,TGTGCCAGGGGGGACAATAGCACAGATACGCAGTATTTT
TRBV4-2,15,TRBJ1-2,TRBD1,NA,CASSHPGTGGEGYTF,TGTGCCAGCAGCCACCCCGGGACAGGGGGCGAGGGCTACACCTTC
TRBV27,13,TRBJ1-1,NA,NA,CASRPMGDTEAFF,TGTGCCAGCAGGCCCATGGGGGACACTGAAGCTTTCTTT
TRBV6-1,17,TRBJ1-3,NA,once,CASSGRGKGTYGNTIYF,TGTGCCAGCAGTGGCAGGGGAAAGGGGACCTATGGAAACACCATATATTTT
TRBV29-1,15,TRBJ2-2,NA,NA,CSAQGVSDWAGELFF,TGCAGCGCACAAGGGGTCTCCGACTGGGCCGGGGAGCTGTTTTTT
TRBV5-4,14,TRBJ2-3,TRBD2,NA,CASIMWGGSDTQYF,TGTGCCAGCATCATGTGGGGAGGGTCCGATACGCAGTATTTT
TRBV29-1,14,TRBJ2-1,TRBD2,few,CSVVLAGGLDEQFF,TGCAGCGTTGTACTAGCGGGGGGTCTGGATGAGCAGTTCTTC
TRBV19,15,TRBJ1-5,TRBD1,NA,CASKDRGPLNQPQHF,TGTGCCAGCAAGGACAGGGGTCCGTTAAATCAGCCCCAGCATTTT
TRBV7-6,14,TRBJ2-1,TRBD2,NA,CASSLGLGGNEQFF,TGTGCCAGCAGCTTGGGACTAGGGGGAAATGAGCAGTTCTTC
TRBV6-5,13,TRBJ1-2,NA,NA,CASSELQPNGYTF,TGTGCCAGCAGTGAACTACAGCCGAATGGCTACACCTTC
TRBV5-1,16,TRBJ2-5,TRBD2,NA,CASSLGTSGGQETQYF,TGCGCCAGCAGCTTGGGGACTAGCGGGGGGCAAGAGACCCAGTACTTC
TRBV9,12,TRBJ1-3,NA,NA,CASSPNGNTIYF,TGTGCCAGCAGTCCTAATGGAAACACCATATATTTT
TRBV4-1,17,TRBJ1-5,NA,NA,CASSQPTTGGLNQPQHF,TGCGCCAGCAGCCAACCAACGACGGGGGGCTTGAATCAGCCCCAGCATTTT
TRBV7-9,16,TRBJ2-7,TRBD2,NA,CASSLAHGAGAYEQYF,TGTGCCAGCAGCTTAGCGCACGGAGCGGGGGCCTACGAGCAGTACTTC
TRBV30,13,TRBJ1-1,NA,few,CAWSPSRNTEAFF,TGTGCCTGGAGTCCAAGCCGGAACACTGAAGCTTTCTTT
TRBV5-4,13,TRBJ2-7,NA,NA,CASSLEGPYEQYF,TGTGCCAGCAGCTTGGAGGGACCCTACGAGCAGTACTTC
TRBV7-9,14,TRBJ2-5,NA,NA,CASSFETAQETQYF,TGTGCCAGCAGCTTTGAGACGGCCCAAGAGACCCAGTACTTC
TRBV2,14,TRBJ1-4,NA,few,CASRRGSANEKLFF,TGTGCCAGTCGAAGAGGGTCGGCTAATGAAAAACTGTTTTTT
TRBV7-3,14,TRBJ2-1,TRBD2,once,CASSRGDSYNEQFF,TGTGCCAGCAGCCGGGGGGACTCCTACAATGAGCAGTTCTTC
TRBV11-2,18,TRBJ1-1,NA,medium-sized,CASSPISIARVRGAEAFF,TGTGCCAGCAGCCCCATTTCCATCGCAAGGGTCCGTGGGGCTGAAGCTTTCTTT
TRBV27,12,TRBJ1-1,NA,NA,CASRTGHTEAFF,TGTGCCAGCAGAACAGGGCACACTGAAGCTTTCTTT
TRBV9,13,TRBJ2-2,NA,once,CASSVGEAGELFF,TGTGCCAGCAGCGTAGGTGAGGCCGGGGAGCTGTTTTTT
TRBV27,16,TRBJ2-6,TRBD1,once,CASSFQGASGANVLTF,TGTGCCAGCAGTTTTCAGGGGGCCTCTGGGGCCAACGTCCTGACTTTC
TRBV5-1,14,TRBJ1-1,NA,NA,CASSLGVGRTEAFF,TGCGCCAGCAGCTTGGGGGTCGGAAGGACTGAAGCTTTCTTT